The source of this TCR beta chain is a study of identical twins' blood T cells. CDR3 length equals 14 residues. Germline CDR1 reads LGHDT; CDR2 reads YNNKEL (reference sequence). V was pared by 2 bases and J by 3 bases, with 11 bases between. From the 5' RACE reads, TCRdb called clonotypes with MiXCR, one entry per CDR3 protein. The sample lists roughly 340,000 distinct CDR3 sequences, roughly 30% seen once, with 6% to 7% in the top ten. General study findings and limits: Twins reportedly had markedly more similar V usage than unrelated donors, even among out-of-frame TCRbeta clonotypes. Twins shared about as many clonotypes as their cloneset sizes predicted.

Points on this clonotype: Its antigen is still unknown.

Sample: PBMCs. The J gene is TRBJ2-7, the V gene TRBV3-1; D not certain. This clonotype originated in a woman aged 18-49 years in good health. The CDR3 protein is CASSQSSTFYEQYF. CDR3 bases: TGTGCCAGCAGCCAATCGTCGACGTTCTACGAGCAGTACTTC.